This T cell receptor (beta chain) appears in the sequencing data of a study of cytomegalovirus exposure and HLA in healthy donors listed by TCRdb under 2017. Study-level background: In an earlier analysis of under 750 of the donors, 276 Gb of sequence data and 120 million or so unique TCR beta sequences from roughly 180 million T cells were reported. Of the approximately 400 genotyped donors, approximately 80% were placed in the genetic ancestry cluster associated with self-reported Caucasian donors. To predict cytomegalovirus infection status, the study combined high-throughput TCR immunosequencing, statistical association of individual TCRs with disease status, and machine learning. In addition to the first cohort of around 670 subjects, a separate validation cohort of 120 different subjects was used. Because of strong linkage in the cohort, 4 to 6 DR-DQ haplotypes were treated as single units for association and clustering. The aim of the study was to test whether cataloging public T cell receptors could identify signatures of past pathogen exposure. Among a few hundred genotyped donors of the cohort, an average of approximately 250,000 unique TCR beta nucleotide sequences were sequenced per donor, roughly a sixth of them non-productive. In a later analysis, previously published TCR beta repertoires from several hundred donors were re-analyzed and high-resolution HLA genotyping was added so that TCR occurrence patterns could be studied. In a later genetic analysis, genome-wide SNP genotypes for about three fifths of the 666 donors were used, and that subset was treated as a discovery cohort. The study profiled the T cell repertoires of under 850 subjects by immunosequencing and related them to cytomegalovirus serostatus. Rather than drawing on any new phenotypic data, the later analysis identified candidate immune exposures from TCR beta sequences and the way those sequences occurred across donors. Class I and class II HLA loci were covered by the typing at four-digit resolution. Every repertoire in the discovery cohort had been generated on one and the same sequencing platform. An earlier analysis of about 600 of the donors used high-throughput TCR beta sequencing to judge whether each TCR beta V gene segment behaved as functional or pseudogenic. An early release that covered some 640 HLA-typed donors contained approximately 320 gigabases of sequencing data and about 84 million unique TCR sequences. The number of donors typed differed by locus, with roughly 620-630 for A, B, C, DRB1 and DQB1, roughly 520 for DQA1, over 600 for DPA1, and some 450 for DPB1. Donor age, sex, ethnicity and CMV serostatus were compiled alongside the repertoire data. Overall study outcomes, separate from this receptor: V-gene and J-gene trimming of TCR beta chains was associated with a missense DCLRE1C variant in a later genetic analysis, and the association was replicated in an independent cohort. Immune exposure information for the cohort was limited to CMV serostatus. Because HLA typing was missing for some donors at each locus, association tests included only the typed subset. In a later genetic analysis, fewer N-insertions in productive TCRs were reported among donors in an Asian-associated ancestry cluster than the roughly 640-donor mean. The earlier analysis of nearly 600 of the donors excluded about 16 rarely observed V segments, including chromosome 9 orphons, because counts were too low. A cluster of highly shared sequence variants was judged likely to be a technical artifact of the sequencing pipeline. In a later analysis, the rate of TCR association differed among HLA loci, with DRB1 alleles having the most associated TCRs and HLA-C alleles having the fewest. Some IMGT-functional V segments, including TRBV6-2 and TRBV6-3, could not be told apart with the 87-base-pair reads, so those segments were excluded. Most TCR sequences were seen in very few donors, while some public TCRs were found in many individuals. Cytomegalovirus status was reported to be diagnosed by the classifier with high specificity and sensitivity in both the original and validation cohorts. In a later analysis, most CMV-associated TCR beta chains were found to appear HLA-restricted, with HLA associations seemingly driven largely by CMV exposure. When HLA alleles, especially DR and DQ, strongly co-occurred, attributing TCR associations to individual alleles was difficult. In a later analysis, several top co-occurrence clusters were reported to appear linked to parvovirus B19, influenza, CMV and Epstein-Barr virus. Sequencing depth was assumed to be roughly uniform across donors in the presence/absence analyses, though that assumption may not hold. In a later analysis, HLA-associated TCR beta chains were found to be more clonally expanded and to have lower generation probabilities than equally common non-associated chains. A total of 150 to 200 TCR beta chains were listed by the study as associated with cytomegalovirus. A further reported finding was that TCR beta sequences accurately predicted the HLA-A and HLA-B alleles for most subjects in the first cohort. Linkage disequilibrium might explain the correlated functional status among segregating V segments, but an unknown experimental factor could not be excluded. This cohort had only TCR beta chains sequenced, and the lack of alpha or paired-chain data limited which features could be detected. Specific HLA alleles were associated with around 18,000 TCR beta sequences at a false discovery rate of 0.05 in a later analysis. It was suggested by the authors that the approach could potentially be generalized to other disease states and immunological phenotypes. In an earlier analysis of about 540 of the donors, most TCR beta V segments were observed in productive rearrangements about 87% or about 30% of the time, broadly matching IMGT annotations. In vitro tests confirmed that three of the cytomegalovirus-associated TCR beta chains recognize cytomegalovirus antigens.

The receptor library was made with the immunoSEQ multiplex PCR assay. For the multiplex PCR, a mixture combining 60 forward primers for TCR Vbeta segments and 13 reverse primers for TCR Jbeta segments was used. The CDR3 region of rearranged TCR beta genes was amplified from genomic DNA with a multiplex PCR assay. The amplified TCR beta libraries were sequenced on the Illumina HiSeq System as 87-base-pair reads. Regarding the original processing steps: In a later analysis, tens of millions of unique TCR beta chains were counted across the roughly 670 repertoires, and roughly 11 million of these chains were shared by at least two donors. Raw reads were error-corrected and collapsed into unique sequences with a nearest-neighbor algorithm that merged closely related sequences to remove PCR and sequencing errors. To assign V, D and J gene segments, CDR3 sequences were aligned to IMGT reference sequences. For a sequence to be retained, a match of at least six nucleotides was required to both a V gene segment and a J gene segment. A rearrangement counted as productive if the CDR3 had no stop codons and remained in frame with V and J, and every other rearrangement counted as non-productive. Following IMGT convention, CDR3 was defined as the stretch from the second conserved V-encoded cysteine up to the conserved J-encoded phenylalanine. The earlier analysis of about 610 of the donors excluded sequences that lacked an unambiguous match to a single V gene segment. An earlier analysis of under 750 of the donors called V segments functional above 56.7% productive rearrangements and segregating when the between-donor standard deviation exceeded 5%. A statistical classification framework was developed to diagnose cytomegalovirus status using the catalog of TCR beta chain sequences. In a later analysis, TCR nucleotide sequences were compared against IMGT/GENE-DB human TR gene sequences so that V and J genes could be assigned. Using the TCRdist pipeline, a later analysis assigned CDR3 sequences along with most-parsimonious VDJ recombination scenarios. In a later analysis, each TCR beta chain was defined by its CDR3 amino acid sequence together with its V-gene family, and reads without a unique V-gene family were excluded. A later analysis removed 550 to 650 highly shared, low-generation-probability nucleotide sequences to deal with suspected cross-contamination and a sequencing artifact. For each public chain, a later analysis derived a clonal expansion index from normalized ranks of inferred template counts within each repertoire. In a later analysis, generation probabilities were computed using a VDJ recombination model fitted to out-of-frame rearrangements, and the results were checked against IGoR. In a later analysis, hypergeometric tests were used to score TCR-TCR, TCR-HLA and TCR-CMV co-occurrence, with a repertoire-size bias correction applied to TCR pairs. False discovery rates were estimated in a later analysis by permuting HLA or CMV assignments 20 times. In a later analysis, co-occurring TCRs were grouped using DBSCAN, and TCRdist sequence similarity was added for clustering within HLA-allele-positive subsets. Repertoires with fewer than 30,000 or more than 120,000 public chains were left out of co-occurrence clustering, as were a handful of repertoires with anomalous nucleotide sharing. The clones in this table, taken by TCRdb from immuneACCESS, are in-frame only. Not every clone is retained; where verified, under half of the shortfall comes from an unresolved V gene, and the cause of the rest is unknown. Clone size and V and J calls were adopted from that table, with D and trimming inferred from the DNA. The sample table contains 140,000 or so clones; only one count was recorded for over 8% of them. Of the sample, approximately 1.8% is held by the ten largest clones.

The germline V gene sets CDR1 to SGHDN and CDR2 to FVKESK. The V and J ends are trimmed by 6 bases and 3 bases, leaving 14 bases between them. The cysteine opens and the phenylalanine closes a CDR3 of 14 amino acids. Only the CDR3 part of the read is kept: 42 bases, read in frame from the first base. The cohort was made up of approximately 670 healthy bone marrow donors. At the time of sampling, every cohort member was nominally healthy, though immune exposures that went unrecorded were likely present. The donor was CMV seronegative and belonged to the group of 352 seronegative cohort members. Every donor gave a peripheral blood sample, and the peripheral blood mononuclear cells from that sample were used for TCR beta sequencing. The Qiagen DNeasy Blood Extraction Kit was used to extract genomic DNA from the blood cell samples. As concerns this clone: Its antigen has not been determined. Base qualities are not provided; no much larger clone lies one nucleotide away.

The sample comprised PBMCs. The V gene is TRBV14 and the J gene is TRBJ1-1; perhaps TRBD1 is the D gene, with 6 bases matching. The source of this sequence is a male donor in good health and CMV-seronegative. The bases are TGTGCCAGCAGTCCTAGGCAGGGGTACACTGAAGCTTTCTTT. The encoded protein is CASSPRQGYTEAFF.